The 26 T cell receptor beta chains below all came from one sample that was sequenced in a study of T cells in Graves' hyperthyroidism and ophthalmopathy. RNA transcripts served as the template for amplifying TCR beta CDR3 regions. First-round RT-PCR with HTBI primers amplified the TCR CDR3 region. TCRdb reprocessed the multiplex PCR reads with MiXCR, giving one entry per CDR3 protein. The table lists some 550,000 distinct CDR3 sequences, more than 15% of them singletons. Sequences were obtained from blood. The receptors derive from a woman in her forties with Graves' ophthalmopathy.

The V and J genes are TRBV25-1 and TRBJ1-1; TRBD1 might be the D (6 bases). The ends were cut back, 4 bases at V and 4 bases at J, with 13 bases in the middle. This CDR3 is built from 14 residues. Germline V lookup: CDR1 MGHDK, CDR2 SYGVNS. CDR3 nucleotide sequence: TGTGCCAGCAGTGGATCTGAGGGGGGCACTGAAGCTTTCTTT. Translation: CASSGSEGGTEAFF.

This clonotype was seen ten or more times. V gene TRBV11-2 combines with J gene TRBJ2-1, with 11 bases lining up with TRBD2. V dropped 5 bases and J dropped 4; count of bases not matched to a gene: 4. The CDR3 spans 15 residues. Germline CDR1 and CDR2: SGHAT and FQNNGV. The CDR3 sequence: CASSQGLADYNEQFF. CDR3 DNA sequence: TGTGCCAGCAGCCAGGGACTAGCGGATTACAATGAGCAGTTCTTC.

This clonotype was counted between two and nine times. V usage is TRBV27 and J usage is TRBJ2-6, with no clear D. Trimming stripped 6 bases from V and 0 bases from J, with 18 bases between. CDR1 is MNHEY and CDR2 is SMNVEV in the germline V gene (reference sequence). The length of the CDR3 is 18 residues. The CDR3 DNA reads TGTGCCAGCAGCCTACGTCAAGGCCTGAGCTCTGGGGCCAACGTCCTGACTTTC. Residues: CASSLRQGLSSGANVLTF.

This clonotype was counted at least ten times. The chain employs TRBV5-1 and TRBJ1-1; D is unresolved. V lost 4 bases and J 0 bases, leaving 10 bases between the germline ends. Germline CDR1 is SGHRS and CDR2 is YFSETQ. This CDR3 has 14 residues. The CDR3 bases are TGCGCCAGCAGCCCGAACCGCATGAACACTGAAGCTTTCTTT. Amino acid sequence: CASSPNRMNTEAFF.

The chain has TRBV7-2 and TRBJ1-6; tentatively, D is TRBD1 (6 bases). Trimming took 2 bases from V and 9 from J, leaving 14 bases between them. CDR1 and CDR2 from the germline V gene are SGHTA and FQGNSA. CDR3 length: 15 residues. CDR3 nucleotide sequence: TGTGCCAGCAGCTTAATAGGGGGTGGTGGTTCACCCCTCCACTTT. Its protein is CASSLIGGGGSPLHF.

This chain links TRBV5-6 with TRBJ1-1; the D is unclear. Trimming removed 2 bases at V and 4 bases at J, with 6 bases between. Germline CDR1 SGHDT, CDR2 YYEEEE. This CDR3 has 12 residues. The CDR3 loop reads CASSFSVTEAFF. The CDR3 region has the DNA TGTGCCAGCAGCTTCTCTGTCACTGAAGCTTTCTTT.

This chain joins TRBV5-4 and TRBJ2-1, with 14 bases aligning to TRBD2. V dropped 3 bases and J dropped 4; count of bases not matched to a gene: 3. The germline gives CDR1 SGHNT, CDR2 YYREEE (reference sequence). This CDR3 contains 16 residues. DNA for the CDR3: TGTGCCAGCAGCTGGACTAGCGGGGGGTTGTACAATGAGCAGTTCTTC. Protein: CASSWTSGGLYNEQFF.

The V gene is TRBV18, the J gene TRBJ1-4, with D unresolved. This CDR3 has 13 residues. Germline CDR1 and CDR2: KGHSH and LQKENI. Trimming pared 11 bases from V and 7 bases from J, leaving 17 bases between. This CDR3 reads CAAQRDASEKLFF. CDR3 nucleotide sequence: TGTGCCGCGCAGAGGGATGCATCTGAAAAACTGTTTTTT.

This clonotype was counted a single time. This CDR3 is CASTSDVLTRQYF. CDR3 coding DNA: TGTGCCAGCACCTCTGATGTATTGACGAGGCAGTACTTC. V usage is TRBV12-3 or TRBV12-4 and J usage is TRBJ2-7, with D unresolved. The CDR3 consists of 13 residues. The V end was cut by 7 bases, the J end by 9 bases, with 19 bases between.

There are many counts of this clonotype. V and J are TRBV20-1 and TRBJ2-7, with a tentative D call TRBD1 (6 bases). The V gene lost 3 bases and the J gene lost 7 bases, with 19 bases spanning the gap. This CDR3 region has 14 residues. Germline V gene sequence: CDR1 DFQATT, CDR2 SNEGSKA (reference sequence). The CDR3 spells CSASNRDLSGEQYF. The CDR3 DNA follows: TGCAGTGCTAGCAACAGGGATCTCTCTGGGGAGCAGTACTTC.

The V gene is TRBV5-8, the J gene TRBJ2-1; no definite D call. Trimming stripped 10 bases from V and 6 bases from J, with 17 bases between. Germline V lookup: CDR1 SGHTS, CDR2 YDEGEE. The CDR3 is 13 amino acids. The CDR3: CAPVRNPFNEQFF. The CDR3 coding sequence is TGTGCCCCTGTGAGGAACCCCTTCAATGAGCAGTTCTTC.

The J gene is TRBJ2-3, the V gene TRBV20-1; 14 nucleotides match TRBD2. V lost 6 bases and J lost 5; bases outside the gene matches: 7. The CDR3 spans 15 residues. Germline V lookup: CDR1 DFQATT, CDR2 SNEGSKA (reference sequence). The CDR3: CSAQGLAGAGDTQYF. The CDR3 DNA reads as TGCAGTGCCCAGGGACTAGCGGGAGCCGGAGATACGCAGTATTTT.

CDR3 sequence: CASSMMRDRVYNEQFF. CDR3 coding DNA: TGTGCCAGTAGTATGATGCGGGACAGGGTCTACAATGAGCAGTTCTTC. The J gene is TRBJ2-1, the V gene TRBV19; 9 nucleotides align to TRBD1. With 3 bases clipped from V and 3 bases from J, the junction kept 6 bases outside the gene matches. Germline CDR1 reads LNHDA; CDR2 reads SQIVND (reference sequence). The CDR3 length is 16 residues. The full variable domain, its missing parts supplied by reference TRBV19 and TRBJ2-1, is DGGITQSPKYLFRKEGQNVTLSCEQNLNHDAMYWYRQDPGQGLRLIYYSQIVNDFQKGDIAEGYSVSREKKESFPLTVTSAQKNPTAFYLCASSMMRDRVYNEQFFGPGTRLTVL.

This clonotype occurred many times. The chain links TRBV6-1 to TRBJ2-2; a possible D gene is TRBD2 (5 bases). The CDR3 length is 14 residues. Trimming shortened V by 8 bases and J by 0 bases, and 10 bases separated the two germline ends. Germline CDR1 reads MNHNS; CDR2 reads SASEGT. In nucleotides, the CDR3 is TGTGCCAGCGGGAGCCAAACGAACACCGGGGAGCTGTTTTTT. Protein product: CASGSQTNTGELFF.

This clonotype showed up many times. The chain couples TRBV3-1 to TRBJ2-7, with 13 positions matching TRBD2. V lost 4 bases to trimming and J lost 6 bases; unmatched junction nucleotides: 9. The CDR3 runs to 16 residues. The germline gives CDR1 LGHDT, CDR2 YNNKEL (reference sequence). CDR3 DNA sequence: TGTGCCAGCAGCCGCGTGGGACTAGCGGGACTTTCCGAGCAGTACTTC. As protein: CASSRVGLAGLSEQYF.

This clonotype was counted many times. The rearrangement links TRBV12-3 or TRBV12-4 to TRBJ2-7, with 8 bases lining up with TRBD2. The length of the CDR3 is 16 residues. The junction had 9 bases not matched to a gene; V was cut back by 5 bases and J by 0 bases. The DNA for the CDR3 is TGTGCCAGCAGTCCAAGTCGGGGGGGCAACTCCTACGAGCAGTACTTC. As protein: CASSPSRGGNSYEQYF.

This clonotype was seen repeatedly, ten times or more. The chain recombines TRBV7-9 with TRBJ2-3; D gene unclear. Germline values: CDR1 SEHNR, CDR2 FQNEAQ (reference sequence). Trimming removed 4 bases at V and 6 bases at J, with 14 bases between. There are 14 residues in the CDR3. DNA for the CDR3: TGTGCCAGCAGCTCGAAGAGCCACTTCGATACGCAGTATTTT. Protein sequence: CASSSKSHFDTQYF.

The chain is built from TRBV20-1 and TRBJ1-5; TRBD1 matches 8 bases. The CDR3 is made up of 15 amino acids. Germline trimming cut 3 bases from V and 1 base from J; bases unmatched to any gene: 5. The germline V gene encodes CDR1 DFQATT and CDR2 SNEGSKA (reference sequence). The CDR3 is CSARGRGQSNQPQHF. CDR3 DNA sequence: TGCAGTGCTAGGGGCAGGGGGCAGAGCAATCAGCCCCAGCATTTT.

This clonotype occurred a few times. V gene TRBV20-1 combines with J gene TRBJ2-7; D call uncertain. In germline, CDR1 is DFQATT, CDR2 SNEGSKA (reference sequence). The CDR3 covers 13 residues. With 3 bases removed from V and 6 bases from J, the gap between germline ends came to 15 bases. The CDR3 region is CSASGQHQSEQYF. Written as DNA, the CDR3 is TGCAGTGCTAGTGGGCAGCACCAAAGCGAGCAGTACTTC.

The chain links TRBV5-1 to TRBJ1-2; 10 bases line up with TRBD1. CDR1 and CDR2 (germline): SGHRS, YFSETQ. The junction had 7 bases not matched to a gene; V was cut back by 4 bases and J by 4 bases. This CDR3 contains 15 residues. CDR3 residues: CASSVGQGTFYGYTF. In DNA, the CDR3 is TGCGCCAGCAGCGTGGGACAGGGGACCTTCTATGGCTACACCTTC.

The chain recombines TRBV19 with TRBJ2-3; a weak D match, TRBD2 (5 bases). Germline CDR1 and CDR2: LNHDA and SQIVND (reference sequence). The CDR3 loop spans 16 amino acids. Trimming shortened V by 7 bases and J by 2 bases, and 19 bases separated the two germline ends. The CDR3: CASKPPTERNTDTQYF. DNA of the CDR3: TGTGCCAGTAAACCCCCCACTGAGCGGAACACAGATACGCAGTATTTT.

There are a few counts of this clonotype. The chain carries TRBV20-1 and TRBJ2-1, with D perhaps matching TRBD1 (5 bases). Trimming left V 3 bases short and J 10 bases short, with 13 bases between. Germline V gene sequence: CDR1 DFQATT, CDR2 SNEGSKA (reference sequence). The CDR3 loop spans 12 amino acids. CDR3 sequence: CSASFGAGEQFF. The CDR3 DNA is TGCAGTGCTAGTTTTGGGGCTGGCGAGCAGTTCTTC.

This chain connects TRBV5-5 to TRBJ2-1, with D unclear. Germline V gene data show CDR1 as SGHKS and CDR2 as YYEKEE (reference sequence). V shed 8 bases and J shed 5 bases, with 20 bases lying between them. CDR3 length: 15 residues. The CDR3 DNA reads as TGTGCCAGTAGTATGAGTGGCGGCTGGGACAATGAGCAGTTCTTC. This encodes CASSMSGGWDNEQFF.

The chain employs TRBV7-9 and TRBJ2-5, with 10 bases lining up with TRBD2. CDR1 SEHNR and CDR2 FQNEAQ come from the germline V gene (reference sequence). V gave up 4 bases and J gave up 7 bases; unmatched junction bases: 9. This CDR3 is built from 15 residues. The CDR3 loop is CASSSPTSGVVTQYF. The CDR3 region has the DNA TGTGCCAGCAGCTCCCCCACTAGCGGGGTCGTGACCCAGTACTTC.

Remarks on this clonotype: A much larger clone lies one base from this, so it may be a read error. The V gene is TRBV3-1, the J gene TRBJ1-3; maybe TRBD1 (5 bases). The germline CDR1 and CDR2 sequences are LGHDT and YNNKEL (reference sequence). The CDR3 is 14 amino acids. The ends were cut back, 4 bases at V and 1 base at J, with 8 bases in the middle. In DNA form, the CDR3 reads TGTGCCAGCAGCCGGGGGGAGTCTGGAAACACCATATATTTT. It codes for CASSRGESGNTIYF. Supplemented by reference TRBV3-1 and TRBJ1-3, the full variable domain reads DTAVSQTPKYLVTQMGNDKSIKCEQNLGHDTMYWYKQDSKKFLKIMFSYNNKELIINETVPNRFSPKSPDKAHLNLHINSLELGDSAVYFCASSRGESGNTIYFGEGSWLTVV.

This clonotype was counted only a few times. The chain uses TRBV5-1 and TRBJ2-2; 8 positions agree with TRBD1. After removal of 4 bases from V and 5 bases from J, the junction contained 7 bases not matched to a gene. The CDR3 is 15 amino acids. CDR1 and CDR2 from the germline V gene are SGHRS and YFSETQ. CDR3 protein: CASSPGQGWTGELFF. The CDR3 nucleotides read TGCGCCAGCAGCCCCGGACAGGGTTGGACCGGGGAGCTGTTTTTT. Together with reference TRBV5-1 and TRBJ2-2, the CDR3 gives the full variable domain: KAGVTQTPRYLIKTRGQQVTLSCSPISGHRSVSWYQQTPGQGLQFLFEYFSETQRNKGNFPGRFSGRQFSNSRSEMNVSTLELGDSALYLCASSPGQGWTGELFFGEGSRLTVL.